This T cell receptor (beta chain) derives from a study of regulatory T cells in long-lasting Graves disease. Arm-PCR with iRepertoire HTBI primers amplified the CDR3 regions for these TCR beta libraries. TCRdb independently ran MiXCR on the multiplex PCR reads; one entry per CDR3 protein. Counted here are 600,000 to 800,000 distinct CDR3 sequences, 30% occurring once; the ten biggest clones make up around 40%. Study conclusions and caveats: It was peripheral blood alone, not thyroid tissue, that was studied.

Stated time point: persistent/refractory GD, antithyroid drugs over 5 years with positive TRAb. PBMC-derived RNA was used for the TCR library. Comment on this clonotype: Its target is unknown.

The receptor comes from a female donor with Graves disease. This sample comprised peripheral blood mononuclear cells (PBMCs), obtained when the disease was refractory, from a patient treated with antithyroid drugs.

The CDR3 region is CASKGDRVYRQPQHF. Written as DNA, the CDR3 is TGTGCCAGCAAAGGGGACAGGGTTTATCGTCAGCCCCAGCATTTT. The genes are TRBV2 and TRBJ1-5, with 9 bases aligning to TRBD1. The CDR3 loop spans 15 amino acids. Losses at the gene ends were 7 bases for V and 6 bases for J; bases not matched to a gene: 10. Per the germline V gene, CDR1 is SNHLY and CDR2 is FYNNEI.